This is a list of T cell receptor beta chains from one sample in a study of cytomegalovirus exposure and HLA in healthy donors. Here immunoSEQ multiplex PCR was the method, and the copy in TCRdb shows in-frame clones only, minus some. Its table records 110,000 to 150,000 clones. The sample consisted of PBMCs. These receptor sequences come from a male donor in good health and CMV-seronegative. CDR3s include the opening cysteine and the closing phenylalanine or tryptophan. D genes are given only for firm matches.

TGTGCCAGCAGCCCGGGGATACAGGGTGCCCTGTACTATGGCTACACCTTC	CASSPGIQGALYYGYTF	TRBV5-6	NA	TRBJ1-2
TGCGCCAGCAGCCAAGAGGTCGGGGTGCTGAATACGCAGTATTTT	CASSQEVGVLNTQYF	TRBV4-1	NA	TRBJ2-3
TGCAGCGTTGAAGCTCCCCTGAACACTGAAGCTTTCTTT	CSVEAPLNTEAFF	TRBV29-1	NA	TRBJ1-1
TGTGCCAGCAGCTTCTGGCCGGGACTAAACAATGAGCAGTTCTTC	CASSFWPGLNNEQFF	TRBV5-4	TRBD2	TRBJ2-1
TGCGCCAGCAGCGGGGGGACGGGAGCTAACTATGGCTACACCTTC	CASSGGTGANYGYTF	TRBV5-1	NA	TRBJ1-2
TGTGCCAGCAGCTCGGGGGTAGTCAATCAGCCCCAGCATTTT	CASSSGVVNQPQHF	TRBV11-2	NA	TRBJ1-5
TGTGCCAGTAGTATAATCGGGACAGACTCCCAACCCCAGCATTTT	CASSIIGTDSQPQHF	TRBV19	TRBD1	TRBJ1-5
TGTGCCACCAGCAGAGCGACAGGGGGAGGCTACACCTTC	CATSRATGGGYTF	TRBV15	TRBD1	TRBJ1-2
TGTGCCAGAAGCTTGTGGGCTAGCGGGCCTACACTCTACGAGCAGTACTTC	CARSLWASGPTLYEQYF	TRBV5-3	TRBD2	TRBJ2-7
TGTGCCAGCAGGGCGACTAGCGGGAGATTTGATGAGCAGTTCTTC	CASRATSGRFDEQFF	TRBV2	TRBD2	TRBJ2-1
TGTGCCAGCAGCTTGGTAGGGCGTAGCGAAGACAATGAGCAGTTCTTC	CASSLVGRSEDNEQFF	TRBV5-6	NA	TRBJ2-1
TGTGCCAGTAGGCTGGTAGCGGGAGCCCGCTACAATGAGCAGTTCTTC	CASRLVAGARYNEQFF	TRBV19	TRBD2	TRBJ2-1
TGTGCCAGCTCACCCCGGCTAGCATATATCACAGATACGCAGTATTTT	CASSPRLAYITDTQYF	TRBV18	NA	TRBJ2-3
TGCGCCAGCAGCTTCCCGGGGGATCCTAACTATGGCTACACCTTC	CASSFPGDPNYGYTF	TRBV5-1	NA	TRBJ1-2
TGTGCCATCAGTGAGCCAGAACAGGGCGGTGAAGCTTTCTTT	CAISEPEQGGEAFF	TRBV10-3	NA	TRBJ1-1
TGCAGTGTCAGCTCCTACGAGCAGTACTTC	CSVSSYEQYF	TRBV20-1	NA	TRBJ2-7
TGTGCCAGCAGTCCCCACAGGACGGAGACCCAGTACTTC	CASSPHRTETQYF	TRBV6-1	NA	TRBJ2-5
TGTGCCAGCTCAGAGGTCCCAGTAACCAATTCACCCCTCCACTTT	CASSEVPVTNSPLHF	TRBV18	NA	TRBJ1-6
TGTGCCAGCAGTTCCCGACTGAAGAACTATGGCTACACCTTC	CASSSRLKNYGYTF	TRBV6-5	NA	TRBJ1-2
TGTGCCAGCAGCAAGTCGACAGACGACACTGAAGCTTTCTTT	CASSKSTDDTEAFF	TRBV9	NA	TRBJ1-1
TGTGCCTGGAGCTGGGGAGGGACGAATGAAAAACTGTTTTTT	CAWSWGGTNEKLFF	TRBV30	NA	TRBJ1-4
TGTGCCAGCAGCGCAGATCCCAGGGGAAATAATCAGCCCCAGCATTTT	CASSADPRGNNQPQHF	TRBV11-2	NA	TRBJ1-5
TGTGCCACCGCGGACTCCACCTACGAGCAGTACTTC	CATADSTYEQYF	TRBV6-6	NA	TRBJ2-7
TGCGCCAGCAGTTCTCCCAGCCGGGTCACTGAAGCTTTCTTT	CASSSPSRVTEAFF	TRBV10-2	NA	TRBJ1-1
TGTGCCAGCAGCAAGCTAAACGGTTACACTGAAGCTTTCTTT	CASSKLNGYTEAFF	TRBV7-8	NA	TRBJ1-1
TGTGCCAGCAGCCAAGATATCCCAGATACGCAGTATTTT	CASSQDIPDTQYF	TRBV4-2	NA	TRBJ2-3
TGCAGCGAACGTCGAGGGAACACTGAAGCTTTCTTT	CSERRGNTEAFF	TRBV29-1	NA	TRBJ1-1
TGTGCCTGGAGTGTAGGTCGGGACACTCCATGGGGCTTC	CAWSVGRDTPWGF	TRBV30	NA	TRBJ1-2
TGTGCCTTACAGGGACCTAATGAAAAACTGTTTTTT	CALQGPNEKLFF	TRBV5-4	NA	TRBJ1-4
TGTGCCAGCAGCTACTACCACAATGAGCAGTTCTTC	CASSYYHNEQFF	TRBV7-8	NA	TRBJ2-1
TGTGCCAGCAGCCAAGCGGAGGGAGAGGCAGAGACCCAGTACTTC	CASSQAEGEAETQYF	TRBV4-2	NA	TRBJ2-5
TGCGCCAGCAGCCAAGATTGGCAGGGGAGGGGAAATGAGCAGTTCTTC	CASSQDWQGRGNEQFF	TRBV4-3	NA	TRBJ2-1
TGCGCCAGCAGCCCTAAAGCTAGGCGATCCTGGTACGAGCAGTACTTC	CASSPKARRSWYEQYF	TRBV23-1	NA	TRBJ2-7
TGCGCCAGCAGCTCAGGGGGGACTAGCGCCTACGAGCAGTACTTC	CASSSGGTSAYEQYF	TRBV5-1	TRBD2	TRBJ2-7
TGCGCCAGCAGCTTGGCAGGGGCTACAGATCAGCCCCAGCATTTT	CASSLAGATDQPQHF	TRBV5-1	NA	TRBJ1-5
TGTGCCAGCAGCGGTTTGGCGGGACAGGGTGTTTCACCCCTCCACTTT	CASSGLAGQGVSPLHF	TRBV7-2	TRBD1	TRBJ1-6
TGTGCCAGCAGCCTTCCCTTGGGACAGGGGAGAAATTCACCCCTCCACTTT	CASSLPLGQGRNSPLHF	TRBV28	TRBD1	TRBJ1-6
TGTGCCAGCAGCATATCTTACAGGGAGACTAATGAAAAACTGTTTTTT	CASSISYRETNEKLFF	TRBV21-1	NA	TRBJ1-4
TGTGCCAGCAGTGAATATACAGATTTACTGTTTTTT	CASSEYTDLLFF	TRBV25-1	NA	TRBJ1-4
TGTGCCAGCTCGGGGGGGACTGAAGCTTTCTTT	CASSGGTEAFF	TRBV6-6	NA	TRBJ1-1
TGTGCCAGCAGTCATCGGGACAGCGGGCCCTACAATGAGCAGTTCTTC	CASSHRDSGPYNEQFF	TRBV2	NA	TRBJ2-1
TGCGCCAGCAGCTTAAGACGGGGACTAGCGGGAGTTTTATACGAGCAGTACTTC	CASSLRRGLAGVLYEQYF	TRBV5-1	TRBD2	TRBJ2-7
TGCGCCAGCAGCCCCTGGGACAGGGGGCCGGGAGATACGCAGTATTTT	CASSPWDRGPGDTQYF	TRBV5-1	TRBD1	TRBJ2-3
TGCAGCGTTGAAGATCTAGCCCGATCCTCTGGAAACACCATATATTTT	CSVEDLARSSGNTIYF	TRBV29-1	NA	TRBJ1-3
TGCCTGAGGGGAGGGGACCGCGGGGGGATGGAGCAGTACTTC	CLRGGDRGGMEQYF	TRBV16	TRBD2	TRBJ2-7
TGTGCCAGCACCCCACAGCCGAATTCACCCCTCCACTTT	CASTPQPNSPLHF	TRBV14	NA	TRBJ1-6
TGTGCCAGCAGCGCCCGGACTGAAGCTTTCTTT	CASSARTEAFF	TRBV11-2	NA	TRBJ1-1